Listed below are T cell receptor beta chains from one sample, sequenced in a study of cytomegalovirus exposure and HLA in healthy donors. This table comes from immunoSEQ multiplex PCR, and its TCRdb copy is limited to in-frame clones, with some not included. This sample has some 150,000 clones, with around four fifths found just once. The sample taken for sequencing was PBMCs. Source of these receptors: a man aged 25 to 45 in good health and CMV-seropositive. The CDR3 runs from the conserved cysteine through the conserved F or W. A D gene is named only where the DNA matches it firmly. Only some rows state a clone size, as once, few, many or a class for expanded clones.

j_gene,d_gene,v_gene,abundance,CDR3nt,CDR3aa
TRBJ1-1,.,TRBV7-9,.,TGTGCCAGCAGCCCCAGACAGAACATGAACACTGAAGCTTTCTTT,CASSPRQNMNTEAFF
TRBJ2-7,.,TRBV28,.,TGTGCCAGCAGTTTCCCCAGGTCGGGGTCCTACGAGCAGTACTTC,CASSFPRSGSYEQYF
TRBJ2-6,TRBD1,TRBV2,.,TGTGCCAGCAGTTTGACAGGGGGCGCATCTGGGGCCAACGTCCTGACTTTC,CASSLTGGASGANVLTF
TRBJ1-1,.,TRBV6-1,.,TGTGCCAGCACCGGGTCGGGGGTCACTGAAGCTTTCTTT,CASTGSGVTEAFF
TRBJ2-7,TRBD1,TRBV7-6,few,TGTGCCAGCAGCCCAATAGGGGGCGTGAGTAGGGGAGAGCAGTACTTC,CASSPIGGVSRGEQYF
TRBJ2-2,.,TRBV7-9,.,TGTGCCAGCAGCTTATTGGTGGCAGGGAAGACCGGGGAGCTGTTTTTT,CASSLLVAGKTGELFF
TRBJ2-1,TRBD1,TRBV10-3,.,TGTGCCATCAGAGACACAGGGGGCGCAGGAAATGAGCAGTTCTTC,CAIRDTGGAGNEQFF
TRBJ1-2,TRBD1,TRBV6-1,.,TGTGCCAGCAGCGAGGGACAGAGAGCTAACTATGGCTACACCTTC,CASSEGQRANYGYTF
TRBJ2-2,TRBD2,TRBV5-4,.,TGTGCCAGCAGCCCTAAGGGGCTAGCGGGAGTGAACACCGGGGAGCTGTTTTTT,CASSPKGLAGVNTGELFF
TRBJ2-7,TRBD1,TRBV29-1,.,TGCAGCGTTTTGACAGGGTACGAGCAGTACTTC,CSVLTGYEQYF
TRBJ2-6,.,TRBV19,few,TGTGCCAGTACCACACACAGCTCTGGGGCCAACGTCCTGACTTTC,CASTTHSSGANVLTF
TRBJ1-1,.,TRBV11-3,.,TGTGCCAGCAGGCCTACTGGAGGCACTGAAGCTTTCTTT,CASRPTGGTEAFF
TRBJ2-3,.,TRBV10-1,.,TGCGCCAGCAGTGAAGGACAGAGGAGTACAGATACGCAGTATTTT,CASSEGQRSTDTQYF
TRBJ2-7,.,TRBV6-5,.,TGTGCCAGCAGTTACTCCAGGGAATACGAGCAGTACTTC,CASSYSREYEQYF
TRBJ1-2,.,TRBV7-9,.,TGTGCCAGCAGCTTAGGTTTACTTGAGTCGGGCTATGGCTACACCTTC,CASSLGLLESGYGYTF
TRBJ2-2,TRBD1,TRBV7-2,.,TGTGCCAGCAGTCTGGGACAGGGGAACGGGGAGCTGTTTTTT,CASSLGQGNGELFF
TRBJ1-4,.,TRBV7-2,.,TGTGCCAGCAGCTTAATCCCCCGCGACGGGAGCCTAAGGGAAAAACTGTTTTTT,CASSLIPRDGSLREKLFF
TRBJ1-2,TRBD1,TRBV4-2,.,TGTGCCAGCAGCCATCCCCTACAGGGGGCATCTTTTGGCTACACCTTC,CASSHPLQGASFGYTF
TRBJ1-5,.,TRBV6-6,.,TGTGCCAGCAGCTTAATCCGGGAGAGCAATCAGCCCCAGCATTTT,CASSLIRESNQPQHF
TRBJ2-1,.,TRBV5-4,.,TGTGCCAGCAGCCCCCTAGGCGATGAGCAGTTCTTC,CASSPLGDEQFF
TRBJ2-1,TRBD2,TRBV10-3,.,TGTGCCATCAGGGGAGGTAGCGGGAGACCTGCGGAAAATGAGCAGTTCTTC,CAIRGGSGRPAENEQFF
TRBJ2-1,TRBD2,TRBV6-5,.,TGTGCCAGCAGTTCCCGACTAGCGGGCTCCTACAATGAGCAGTTCTTC,CASSSRLAGSYNEQFF
TRBJ2-7,TRBD1,TRBV2,.,TGTGCCAGCAGTGGGACGGGACAGGGGAACGAGCAGTACTTC,CASSGTGQGNEQYF
TRBJ2-3,TRBD1,TRBV4-2,.,TGTGCCAGCAGCTCGTCGGGACAGTGGGAAGATACGCAGTATTTT,CASSSSGQWEDTQYF
TRBJ2-7,.,TRBV19,.,TGTGCCAGTAGGTGGACGGCGGCGGGCTACGAGCAGTACTTC,CASRWTAAGYEQYF
TRBJ2-3,.,TRBV7-3,.,TGTGCCAGCAGCTTCGGCGGGAGCACAGATACGCAGTATTTT,CASSFGGSTDTQYF
TRBJ1-2,.,TRBV30,.,TGTGCCTGGAGTGTACTGGGAACAACAGGGCCGGTGAACTATGGCTACACCTTC,CAWSVLGTTGPVNYGYTF
TRBJ1-1,TRBD1,TRBV9,once,TGTGCCAGCAGCGCAACAGGGGGCACCACTGAAGCTTTCTTT,CASSATGGTTEAFF
TRBJ2-2,TRBD1,TRBV28,.,TGTGCCAGCAGACCGGACAGGACGAACACCGGGGAGCTGTTTTTT,CASRPDRTNTGELFF
TRBJ2-5,.,TRBV7-9,.,TGTGCCAGCAGCCCCCCGATTGAGGTGGAGACCCAGTACTTC,CASSPPIEVETQYF
TRBJ1-6,TRBD1,TRBV7-9,.,TGTGCCAGCAGTGCCCCGGGACAGAGTAATTCACCCCTCCACTTT,CASSAPGQSNSPLHF
TRBJ1-2,TRBD1,TRBV4-2,.,TGTGCCAGCAGCCAAGGGACAGGGTCTAACTATGGCTACACCTTC,CASSQGTGSNYGYTF
TRBJ2-3,TRBD2,TRBV7-3,once,TGTGCCAGCAGCTTTGGCGGGGGGGGGACTAGCACAGATACGCAGTATTTT,CASSFGGGGTSTDTQYF
TRBJ2-7,TRBD2,TRBV7-2,.,TGTGCCAGCAGCTTATACCCAGCGGGGTTCTCTGGCTACGAGCAGTACTTC,CASSLYPAGFSGYEQYF
TRBJ1-5,TRBD1,TRBV19,.,TGTGCCAGTAGTATACGCGGGACAGAAACCTATCAGCCCCAGCATTTT,CASSIRGTETYQPQHF
TRBJ1-4,TRBD1,TRBV27,.,TGTGCCAGCAGTTTAAAGGGGGCAGGCGAAAAACTGTTTTTT,CASSLKGAGEKLFF
TRBJ2-7,.,TRBV5-5,.,TGTGCCAGCAGCTTTGGGGGGATCTCCTACGAGCAGTACTTC,CASSFGGISYEQYF
TRBJ2-1,.,TRBV6-5,.,TGTGCCAGCAGGGGCAGGGTTTACAATGAGCAGTTCTTC,CASRGRVYNEQFF
TRBJ2-6,.,TRBV9,.,TGTGCCAGCAGCGTAGTCTCAGGGCAGGCTGGTGGGGCCAACGTCCTGACTTTC,CASSVVSGQAGGANVLTF
TRBJ2-5,TRBD2,TRBV7-9,.,TGTGCCAGCAGTTCGGGACTAGCGGGGCGGCAAGAGACCCAGTACTTC,CASSSGLAGRQETQYF